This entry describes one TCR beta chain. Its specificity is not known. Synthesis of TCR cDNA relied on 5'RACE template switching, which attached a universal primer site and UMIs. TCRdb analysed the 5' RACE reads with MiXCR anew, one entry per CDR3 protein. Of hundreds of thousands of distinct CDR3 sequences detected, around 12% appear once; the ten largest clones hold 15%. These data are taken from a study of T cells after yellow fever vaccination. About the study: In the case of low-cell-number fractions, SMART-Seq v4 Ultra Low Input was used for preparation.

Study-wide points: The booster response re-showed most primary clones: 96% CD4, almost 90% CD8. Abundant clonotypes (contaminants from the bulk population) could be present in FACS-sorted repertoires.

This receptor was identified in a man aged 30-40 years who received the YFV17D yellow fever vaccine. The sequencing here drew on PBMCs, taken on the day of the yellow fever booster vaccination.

CDR3 sequence reads: CASSSFHGGGYTF. The CDR3 bases are TGTGCCAGCAGCTCATTCCACGGGGGTGGCTACACCTTC. The V gene is TRBV7-2, the J gene TRBJ1-2, with a weak D call TRBD1 (5 bases). There are 13 residues in the CDR3. The V and J ends lost 4 bases and 7 bases respectively, with 13 bases between them. Germline assignment: CDR1 SGHTA and CDR2 FQGNSA.